These 17 T cell receptor beta chains were all obtained from the same sample, sequenced in a study of blood T cell repertoires in COVID-19 (dated by TCRdb to the early 2020s). Preparation of the library involved the immunoSEQ multiplex PCR assay. Drawn from immuneACCESS, this table holds only the in-frame rearrangements with V and J called that TCRdb kept. Clones are partly lost; checked studies trace under half to an unresolved V gene and leave the rest unexplained. This sample lists approximately 40,000 clones; approximately 90% were detected once. Clones ranked in the top ten supply 20% of the sample. The sequencing input was peripheral blood. The receptors derive from a man aged 60-69 years with acute or convalescent COVID-19.

The V gene is TRBV11-2, the J gene TRBJ1-2, with TRBD1 identical over 7 bases. Trimming took 5 bases from V and 4 from J; bases not matched to a gene: 13. The V gene's germline CDR1 is SGHAT and CDR2 FQNNGV. The CDR3 consists of 16 residues. The CDR3 region is CASSKDRDSAIYGYTF. The CDR3 coding sequence is TGTGCCAGCAGCAAAGACAGGGACTCTGCTATCTATGGCTACACCTTC.

This chain uses TRBV4-2 with TRBJ1-6, with 7 bases lining up with TRBD1. CDR3 length equals 15 residues. Trimming removed 4 bases from V and 8 bases from J; junction bases left unmatched: 8. Germline V gives CDR1 LGHNA, CDR2 YNFKEQ. CDR3 DNA: TGTGCCAGCAGCCCATCGACAGGGAATTATTCACCCCTCCACTTT. Residues: CASSPSTGNYSPLHF.

This clone was observed once. V is TRBV28 and J is TRBJ1-4; TRBD1 matches at 8 bases. The germline V gene encodes CDR1 MDHEN and CDR2 SYDVKM. This CDR3 spans 16 amino acids. V shed 4 bases, J shed 4 bases, and the junction held 8 bases outside the gene matches. CDR3 protein: CASSSRTGLGNEKLFF. CDR3 nucleotide sequence: TGTGCCAGCAGTTCACGGACAGGGCTCGGTAATGAAAAACTGTTTTTT.

The rearrangement uses TRBV7-2 and TRBJ2-2; no definite D call. Trimming cost V 5 bases and J 7 bases, with 14 bases left between them. The germline V gene has CDR1 SGHTA and CDR2 FQGNSA. The CDR3 contains 14 residues. The CDR3 DNA reads TGTGCCAGCAGCCCGACTCCCTGGATCGGGGAGCTGTTTTTT. The encoded protein is CASSPTPWIGELFF.

This chain uses TRBV27 with TRBJ1-1; the D gene is possibly TRBD1 (5 bases). This CDR3 is built from 15 residues. Trimming removed 6 bases at V and 8 bases at J, with 22 bases between. In germline, CDR1 is MNHEY, CDR2 SMNVEV (reference sequence). The CDR3 coding sequence is TGTGCCAGCAGCCCAGGGCTTGCCGGCCTCTCGGAAGCTTTCTTT. As protein: CASSPGLAGLSEAFF.

Here the CDR3 DNA reads TGTGCCAGCAGCCCTATCGGGACAGCCTTAGATACGCAGTATTTT. Translating it yields CASSPIGTALDTQYF. The V and J genes are TRBV9 and TRBJ2-3, with 7 bases fitting TRBD1. V trimming: 4 bases; J trimming: 5 bases; junction bases outside the gene matches: 10. The germline V gene encodes CDR1 SGDLS and CDR2 YYNGEE. The CDR3 runs 15 residues.

The J gene is TRBJ2-3, the V gene TRBV7-8; 8 bases fit TRBD2. This CDR3 region has 16 residues. Germline CDR1 reads SGHVS; CDR2 reads FQNEAQ. V dropped 4 bases and J dropped 0; count of bases not matched to a gene: 6. CDR3 sequence: CASSSGVAGSTDTQYF. The CDR3, as DNA: TGTGCCAGCAGCTCCGGGGTAGCGGGGAGCACAGATACGCAGTATTTT.

The J gene is TRBJ1-2, the V gene TRBV12-5, with D tentatively TRBD1 (6 bases). The V and J ends lost 3 bases and 2 bases respectively, with 13 bases between them. Germline lookup yields CDR1 LGHNT and CDR2 FRNRAP. The CDR3 extends over 15 amino acids. CDR3: CASGLGTRGNYGYTF. DNA of the CDR3: TGTGCTAGTGGTTTAGGAACCAGGGGAAACTATGGCTACACCTTC.

A single count supports this clone. V and J are TRBV18 and TRBJ2-3, with D possibly being TRBD2 (5 bases). V was shortened by 2 bases and J by 6 bases, with 6 bases between the two germline ends. Germline CDR1 and CDR2: KGHSH and LQKENI. The CDR3 is 12 residues long. This chain's CDR3 is CASSPGEDTQYF. Here the CDR3 DNA reads TGTGCCAGCTCACCAGGGGAGGATACGCAGTATTTT.

The chain couples TRBV7-6 to TRBJ2-1; TRBD2 matches 7 bases. This CDR3 has 16 residues. J gave up 0 bases and V 6 bases, and 8 bases lay outside the gene matches. From germline, CDR1 is SGHVS and CDR2 FNYEAQ. DNA for the CDR3: TGTGCCAGCAGTCCAAGGGGCGGGAGCTCCTACAATGAGCAGTTCTTC. This encodes CASSPRGGSSYNEQFF. Full variable domain (remainder filled in from reference TRBV7-6 and TRBJ2-1): GAGVSQSPRYKVTKRGQDVALRCDPISGHVSLYWYRQALGQGPEFLTYFNYEAQQDKSGLPNDRFSAERPEGSISTLTIQRTEQRDSAMYRCASSPRGGSSYNEQFFGPGTRLTVL.

V gene TRBV18 combines with J gene TRBJ1-1; D is possibly TRBD1 (6 bases). CDR1 is KGHSH, CDR2 LQKENI, per germline. The CDR3 has 13 amino acids. V lost 6 bases and J lost 1, with 9 bases in between. The CDR3 is CASSPTGNTEAFF. CDR3 coding DNA: TGTGCCAGCTCCCCGACAGGGAACACTGAAGCTTTCTTT.

This sequence joins TRBV7-8 and TRBJ1-2; 8 bases agree with TRBD1. The CDR3 sequence is 15 residues long. The V gene end was trimmed by 5 bases and the J gene end by 4 bases; junction bases not matched to a gene: 9. In germline, CDR1 is SGHVS, CDR2 FQNEAQ. The CDR3 region is CASSIQGDFGYGYTF. CDR3 nucleotides: TGTGCCAGCAGCATACAGGGGGACTTTGGCTATGGCTACACCTTC. Complete variable domain (other parts from reference TRBV7-8 and TRBJ1-2): GAGVSQSPRYKVAKRGQDVALRCDPISGHVSLFWYQQALGQGPEFLTYFQNEAQLDKSGLPSDRFFAERPEGSVSTLKIQRTQQEDSAVYLCASSIQGDFGYGYTFGSGTRLTVV.

CDR3 sequence (DNA): TGCGCCAGCAGCTTTCTGACAGGAGGATACGAGCAGTACTTC. Translated: CASSFLTGGYEQYF. The gene calls are TRBV5-1 and TRBJ2-7; D might be TRBD1 (6 bases). The CDR3 is 14 residues long. Germline V lookup: CDR1 SGHRS, CDR2 YFSETQ. V was pared by 2 bases and J by 4 bases, with 13 bases between.

The J gene is TRBJ2-2, the V gene TRBV29-1; D may be TRBD1 (6 bases). This CDR3 is built from 11 residues. CDR1 is SQVTM, CDR2 ANQGSEA, per germline. Trimming pared 5 bases from V and 5 bases from J, leaving 6 bases between. This CDR3 is CSVQGTGELFF. The CDR3 coding sequence is TGCAGCGTTCAGGGGACCGGGGAGCTGTTTTTT.

This clone occurred once. This chain links TRBV5-1 with TRBJ1-2; D uncertain. V dropped 3 bases and J dropped 4 bases, with 10 bases sitting between them. Germline CDR1 is SGHRS and CDR2 is YFSETQ. This CDR3 region has 13 residues. CDR3 sequence (DNA): TGCGCCAGCAGCTCCGGGAACGGCTATGGCTACACCTTC. It codes for CASSSGNGYGYTF.

The V gene is TRBV14, the J gene TRBJ1-1; D is unresolved. Germline assignment: CDR1 SGHDN and CDR2 FVKESK. This CDR3 region has 12 residues. Trimming took 5 bases from V and 8 from J, leaving 12 bases between them. This CDR3 reads CASSNRLAEAFF. The CDR3 DNA follows: TGTGCCAGCAGCAATCGTCTAGCAGAAGCTTTCTTT.

This chain joins TRBV11-2 and TRBJ1-1; D remains ambiguous. This CDR3 is 15 amino acids long. In germline, CDR1 is SGHAT, CDR2 FQNNGV. Trimming pared 5 bases from V and 0 bases from J, leaving 13 bases between. Here the CDR3 reads CASSPITEMNTEAFF. The CDR3 DNA is TGTGCCAGCAGCCCCATAACAGAAATGAACACTGAAGCTTTCTTT.